This T cell receptor (beta chain) was obtained from a study of blood T cell repertoires in COVID-19. In the study overall: Acute and convalescent COVID-19 specimens originated in the United States, Italy and Spain. Sample material is recorded as cDNA or gDNA derived from T cells, B-cell-depleted T cells, or PBMCs.

Under the authors' procedure: Amplified reference gene primers provided the basis for estimating nucleated cell counts. Data came from immunoSEQ multiplex PCR; TCRdb stores just in-frame clones and leaves some out. The V and J calls and clone size are taken from that table; D and trimming were inferred from the DNA. The table lists under 150,000 clones, 65% to 90% of them singletons. CDR3 length equals 14 residues. The junction had 3 bases not matched to a gene; V was cut back by 3 bases and J by 2 bases. CDR1 SGHRS and CDR2 YFSETQ come from the germline V gene. Points on this clone: Other DNA sequences of this sample code for an identical CDR3.

The chain has TRBV5-1 and TRBJ2-5; 8 bases align to TRBD1. The clonotype comes from a man aged 80 or over with acute or convalescent COVID-19. Sequencing input: peripheral blood. The CDR3 spells CASSYTGGQETQYF. The CDR3 DNA is TGCGCCAGCAGCTACACAGGGGGGCAAGAGACCCAGTACTTC. The full variable domain, in which reference TRBV5-1 and TRBJ2-5 provide the parts outside the CDR3, is KAGVTQTPRYLIKTRGQQVTLSCSPISGHRSVSWYQQTPGQGLQFLFEYFSETQRNKGNFPGRFSGRQFSNSRSEMNVSTLELGDSALYLCASSYTGGQETQYFGPGTRLLVL.